The rows below give T cell receptor beta chains drawn from one sample of a study of blood T cells in healthy people across ages. TCRdb itself ran the 5' RACE reads through MiXCR, one entry per CDR3 protein. The table shows around 1.5 million distinct CDR3 sequences, with 30% to 35% occurring only once. Sequencing used blood. The receptor source for this set is a woman in her 30s in good health. CDR3s include the opening cysteine and the closing phenylalanine or tryptophan. Fields, in order: D gene, V gene, J gene, clone size, CDR3 DNA, CDR3 protein. The D gene is left open where the match is weak. For some rows the clone size is stated as once, few or many, or as a class when expanded; others skip it.

D gene: -; V gene: TRBV7-6; J gene: TRBJ2-7; clone size: few; CDR3 DNA: TGTGCCAGCAGTCAACCTCCCCTAGACGAGCAGTACTTC; CDR3 protein: CASSQPPLDEQYF
D gene: TRBD1; V gene: TRBV6-6; J gene: TRBJ1-2; clone size: -; CDR3 DNA: TGTGCCAGCAGTTACTCGGGGACAGGGAGTTACTATGGCTACACCTTC; CDR3 protein: CASSYSGTGSYYGYTF
D gene: -; V gene: TRBV9; J gene: TRBJ2-1; clone size: few; CDR3 DNA: TGTGCCAGCAGCGTAGAGGACACTGACAATGAGCAGTTCTTC; CDR3 protein: CASSVEDTDNEQFF
D gene: -; V gene: TRBV20-1; J gene: TRBJ2-7; clone size: few; CDR3 DNA: TGCAGTGCTCCCCCGACGGGGGGCTTTGGCGAGCAGTACTTC; CDR3 protein: CSAPPTGGFGEQYF
D gene: -; V gene: TRBV28; J gene: TRBJ2-5; clone size: few; CDR3 DNA: TGTGCCAGCAGTTTAGGACAGTCGCGGGAGACCCAGTACTTC; CDR3 protein: CASSLGQSRETQYF
D gene: -; V gene: TRBV7-9; J gene: TRBJ2-1; clone size: -; CDR3 DNA: TGTGCCAGCAGCTTAGCGAAGGGGTTCCGCAATGAGCAGTTCTTC; CDR3 protein: CASSLAKGFRNEQFF
D gene: -; V gene: TRBV21-1; J gene: TRBJ1-2; clone size: -; CDR3 DNA: TGTGCCAGCAGCACCCGACAGGGTTGCGTCTTCTATGGCTACACCTTC; CDR3 protein: CASSTRQGCVFYGYTF
D gene: -; V gene: TRBV29-1; J gene: TRBJ1-2; clone size: -; CDR3 DNA: TGCAGCGTTGTTAGACCTTCCTATGGCTACACCTTC; CDR3 protein: CSVVRPSYGYTF
D gene: -; V gene: TRBV6-2/TRBV6-3; J gene: TRBJ2-1; clone size: many; CDR3 DNA: TGTGCCAGCAAACTAGGGGAGAGCTCCTACAATGAGCAGTTCTTC; CDR3 protein: CASKLGESSYNEQFF
D gene: TRBD2; V gene: TRBV5-5; J gene: TRBJ2-1; clone size: -; CDR3 DNA: TGTGCCAGCAGCGCGGGACTAGCGGGGGGCTACAATGAGCAGTTCTTC; CDR3 protein: CASSAGLAGGYNEQFF
D gene: -; V gene: TRBV27; J gene: TRBJ1-1; clone size: -; CDR3 DNA: TGTGCCAGCAGAGACCTTCCGAACACTGAAGCTTTCTTT; CDR3 protein: CASRDLPNTEAFF
D gene: TRBD1; V gene: TRBV4-1; J gene: TRBJ1-5; clone size: few; CDR3 DNA: TGCGCCAGCAGCCAAGCCCGGACAGGAGATAGCAATCAGCCCCAGCATTTT; CDR3 protein: CASSQARTGDSNQPQHF
D gene: TRBD2; V gene: TRBV5-1; J gene: TRBJ2-5; clone size: few; CDR3 DNA: TGCGCCAGCGGTACCGGGACTAGCGTGGAGACCCAGTACTTC; CDR3 protein: CASGTGTSVETQYF
D gene: TRBD2; V gene: TRBV28; J gene: TRBJ2-7; clone size: -; CDR3 DNA: TGTGCCAGCAGTTCGACTCTAGCGGGAGTTGCCTACGAGCAGTACTTC; CDR3 protein: CASSSTLAGVAYEQYF
D gene: -; V gene: TRBV27; J gene: TRBJ1-6; clone size: few; CDR3 DNA: TGTGCCAGCAGTTCCATCTCGGGGGGTCTGGATTCACCCCTCCACTTT; CDR3 protein: CASSSISGGLDSPLHF
D gene: -; V gene: TRBV5-4; J gene: TRBJ1-2; clone size: -; CDR3 DNA: TGTGCCAGCACCTTAGCGGGGGCTAACTATGGCTACACCTTC; CDR3 protein: CASTLAGANYGYTF
D gene: TRBD2; V gene: TRBV3-1; J gene: TRBJ2-3; clone size: few; CDR3 DNA: TGTGCCAGCAGCCAAGCCTCGGGGCTAGCGGGGACAGATACGCAGTATTTT; CDR3 protein: CASSQASGLAGTDTQYF
D gene: -; V gene: TRBV12-3/TRBV12-4; J gene: TRBJ2-6; clone size: -; CDR3 DNA: TGTGCCAGCAGGAGCCAAACTATTGGGTTAATCTCTGGGGCCAACGTCCTGACTTTC; CDR3 protein: CASRSQTIGLISGANVLTF
D gene: TRBD2; V gene: TRBV4-1; J gene: TRBJ2-3; clone size: -; CDR3 DNA: TGCGCCAGCACCAAATCCGGGACTAGCGGGAGGTGGACAGATACGCAGTATTTT; CDR3 protein: CASTKSGTSGRWTDTQYF
D gene: TRBD2; V gene: TRBV6-1; J gene: TRBJ2-7; clone size: once; CDR3 DNA: TGTGCCACTATCCCCGAGCGGGGAAGCTCCTACGAGCAGTACTTC; CDR3 protein: CATIPERGSSYEQYF
D gene: TRBD2; V gene: TRBV10-2; J gene: TRBJ2-7; clone size: -; CDR3 DNA: TGCGCCAGCAGTGAAATCGGGGGGGAGTACGAGCAGTACTTC; CDR3 protein: CASSEIGGEYEQYF
D gene: TRBD2; V gene: TRBV13; J gene: TRBJ2-1; clone size: -; CDR3 DNA: TGTGCCAGCAGCTTCTGGACTAGCGGGGCTACCTACAATGAGCAGTTCTTC; CDR3 protein: CASSFWTSGATYNEQFF
D gene: -; V gene: TRBV7-9; J gene: TRBJ2-1; clone size: -; CDR3 DNA: TGTGCCTGCAGCTTTATCAGCTCCTACAATGAGCAGTTCTTC; CDR3 protein: CACSFISSYNEQFF
D gene: -; V gene: TRBV5-5; J gene: TRBJ2-7; clone size: -; CDR3 DNA: TGTGCCAGCAGCTTGGAGTTTGTAACGGGGTTATACGAGCAGTACTTC; CDR3 protein: CASSLEFVTGLYEQYF
D gene: -; V gene: TRBV3-1; J gene: TRBJ1-2; clone size: -; CDR3 DNA: TGTGCCAGCAGCCAAGCGGAGGGGAGGGGCTACACCTTC; CDR3 protein: CASSQAEGRGYTF
D gene: TRBD2; V gene: TRBV3-1; J gene: TRBJ2-1; clone size: many; CDR3 DNA: TGTGCCAGCAGCCTGCTTAGCGGGAATGAGCAGTTCTTC; CDR3 protein: CASSLLSGNEQFF